This TCR beta chain emerged from a study of blood T cell repertoires in COVID-19. Study-wide context: In each case, the material was cDNA or gDNA derived from T cells, B-cell-depleted T cells, or PBMCs.

Source study methods: Scientists estimated how many nucleated cells there were by amplifying reference gene primers. The protocol was immunoSEQ multiplex PCR, while the TCRdb copy is restricted to in-frame clones and leaves out a portion. Clonal size and the V and J genes are those of that table, whereas D and trimming came from the DNA. The table includes approximately 97,000 clones, around 87% detected once. The CDR3 is 17 amino acids. V gave up 2 bases and J gave up 4 bases; unmatched junction bases: 7. Germline lookup yields CDR1 MNHNS and CDR2 SASEGT. The clonotype comes from a human donor in a cohort sampled during active COVID-19. The rearrangement joins TRBV6-1 to TRBJ2-2; 10 bases line up with TRBD2. Specimen: peripheral blood. CDR3 sequence (DNA): TGTGCCAGCAGTGAACGGGGAGCGGGAGGGCCCACCGGGGAGCTGTTTTTT. Translated: CASSERGAGGPTGELFF.